The rows below give T cell receptor beta chains drawn from one sample of a study of spatial heterogeneity in lung cancer. MiXCR, run by TCRdb on the 5' RACE reads, gives a single entry per CDR3 protein. The table includes 20,000 to 30,000 distinct CDR3 sequences, 8.8% detected once. This specimen consisted of lung tumor tissue, obtained at surgery. All receptors derive from a male donor with early-stage non-small cell lung cancer. The CDR3 runs from the conserved cysteine through the conserved F or W. The D gene is left open where the match is weak. Clone sizes are given selectively: once, few, many, or a class where the clone is expanded.

- TRBJ2-5 many TRBV20-1 TGCAGTGCTAGAGGGGGGGCGTCCACCCAGTACTTC CSARGGASTQYF
- TRBJ2-1 - TRBV6-1 TGTGCCGGAACCCGGGACCGCTACAATGAGCAGTTCTTC CAGTRDRYNEQFF
- TRBJ1-2 many TRBV20-1 TGCAGTGCTAACGAGGGTCTGCACTATGGCTACACCTTC CSANEGLHYGYTF
- TRBJ2-7 - TRBV5-1 TGCGCCAGCAGCTTGGGGGAAAACGAGCAGTACTTC CASSLGENEQYF
- TRBJ2-1 few TRBV6-5 TGTGCCAGCAGTGCCGACGCGAGCTCCTACAATGAGCAGTTCTTC CASSADASSYNEQFF
- TRBJ1-5 many TRBV27 TGTGCCAGCAGGCAGGGGTTCCATCAGCCCCAGCATTTT CASRQGFHQPQHF
- TRBJ2-1 - TRBV20-1 TGCAGTGCTAGAGATCCAGCCCCCCGGAGCACCTACAATGAGCAGTTCTTC CSARDPAPRSTYNEQFF
- TRBJ2-5 - TRBV11-1 TGTGCCAGCAGCTTAAGGTTCGGGGCCCGATATGAGACCCAGTACTTC CASSLRFGARYETQYF
- TRBJ1-6 many TRBV20-1 TGCAGTGCTAGCAGGACTCTAAATTCACCCCTCCACTTT CSASRTLNSPLHF
TRBD2 TRBJ2-3 - TRBV11-2 TGTGCCAGCACCGGACTAGCGGGGCTCACAGATACGCAGTATTTT CASTGLAGLTDTQYF
- TRBJ2-2 many TRBV29-1 TGCAGCGTTGAGGAGGACCAGATCACCGGGGAGCTGTTTTTT CSVEEDQITGELFF
- TRBJ2-1 many TRBV20-1 TGCAGTGCTAGAAGAAACAATGAGCAGTTCTTC CSARRNNEQFF
- TRBJ2-7 many TRBV20-1 TGCAGTGCTCGGGCGACATCCGGCGCCTACGAGCAGTACTTC CSARATSGAYEQYF
- TRBJ2-7 many TRBV14 TGTGCCAGCAGCCCGCTGCCCCGAGTCGACGAGCAGTACTTC CASSPLPRVDEQYF
TRBD2 TRBJ2-5 many TRBV24-1 TGTGCCACCAGTGATTTTGGTGGGCGGGGGGGAGCCTTGCAAGAGACCCAGTACTTC CATSDFGGRGGALQETQYF
TRBD1 TRBJ2-6 many TRBV5-1 TGCGCCAGCAGCTACGGGACAGCTGGGGCCAACGTCCTGACTTTC CASSYGTAGANVLTF
- TRBJ2-2 few TRBV14 TGTGCCAGCAGCCAGCCTGGCGGTATCACCGGGGAGCTGTTTTTT CASSQPGGITGELFF
- TRBJ1-4 - TRBV7-2 TGTGCCAGCAGCGGAGCGGAAAAACTGTTTTTT CASSGAEKLFF
- TRBJ2-2 many TRBV14 TGTGCCAGCAGCCACTCGGGACAGAACACCGGGGAGCTGTTTTTT CASSHSGQNTGELFF
TRBD2 TRBJ2-7 many TRBV11-2 TGTGCCAGCAGCCTAGCGGGAGGGCCACGCGAGCAGTACTTC CASSLAGGPREQYF
- TRBJ2-7 many TRBV18 TGTGCCAGCTCACCAAGGGCGGACGAGCAGTACTTC CASSPRADEQYF
TRBD1 TRBJ1-2 many TRBV7-9 TGTGCCAGCAGCCGTGGGACAGAGGGCTATGGCTACACCTTC CASSRGTEGYGYTF
TRBD1 TRBJ2-3 few TRBV29-1 TGCAGCGTCGAGACAGGGGACCGGGTGCCTGGTACGCAGTATTTT CSVETGDRVPGTQYF
- TRBJ2-3 many TRBV7-9 TGTGCCAGCAGCCTTATGCAGGGTACGCAGTATTTT CASSLMQGTQYF
- TRBJ1-1 many TRBV3-1 TGTGCCAGCAGCCGAAGCTCACAAGGGGGGACTGAAGCTTTCTTT CASSRSSQGGTEAFF